This TCR beta chain originates from a study of shared clonotypes between healthy human individuals. The table came from immunoSEQ multiplex PCR; TCRdb's copy has only in-frame clones and leaves some out. In the table there are 2,500,000 or so clones, 80% to 95% of which are singletons. CDR3 length equals 14 residues. V trimming: 4 bases; J trimming: 3 bases; junction bases outside the gene matches: 3. CDR1 is SEHNR and CDR2 is FQNEAQ in the germline V gene (reference sequence). This clonotype was sampled from a man in his late teens or twenties in good health. Some clones in this sample may be carry-over from other donors' samples. The specimen sequenced was naive CD4+ T cells from PBMCs. Subset described: CD45RA+ positively selected. The chain recombines TRBV7-9 with TRBJ2-1; 7 positions match TRBD1. The CDR3 coding sequence is TGTGCCAGCAGCTCATACAGGGGCTACAATGAGCAGTTCTTC. Protein product: CASSSYRGYNEQFF.